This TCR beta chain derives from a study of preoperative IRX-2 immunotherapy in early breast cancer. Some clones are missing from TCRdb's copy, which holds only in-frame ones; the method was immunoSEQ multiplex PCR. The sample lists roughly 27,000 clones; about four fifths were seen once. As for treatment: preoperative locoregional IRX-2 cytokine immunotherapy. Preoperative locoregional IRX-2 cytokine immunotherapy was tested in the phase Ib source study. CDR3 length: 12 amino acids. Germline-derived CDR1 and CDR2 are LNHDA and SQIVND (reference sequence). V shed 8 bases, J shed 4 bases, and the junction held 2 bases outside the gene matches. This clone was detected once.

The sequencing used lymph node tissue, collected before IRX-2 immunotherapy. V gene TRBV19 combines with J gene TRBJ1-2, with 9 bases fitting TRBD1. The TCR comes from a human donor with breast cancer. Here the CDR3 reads CASADRGYGYTF. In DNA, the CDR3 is TGTGCCAGTGCGGACAGGGGCTATGGCTACACCTTC.